The present T cell receptor (beta chain) was sequenced within a study of blood T cell repertoires in COVID-19. Study-level background: Italy, Spain and the United States were the sources of the convalescent and acute COVID-19 samples. The analysed material was cDNA or gDNA that came from T cells, B-cell-depleted T cells, or PBMCs.

CDR1 is MNHNY and CDR2 is SVGAGI in the germline V gene (reference sequence). The CDR3 covers 15 residues. J was trimmed by 6 bases and V by 4 bases; bases with no gene match: 7. As handled by the study authors: How many nucleated cells were present was estimated from reference gene primer amplification. Assay: immunoSEQ multiplex PCR; the TCRdb copy retains only in-frame clones and omits some. From that table come the V and J calls and clone size; the DNA was used to work out D and trimming. In the table there are over 200,000 clones, approximately 88% of which are singletons. This clone was seen just once.

The sequencing input was peripheral blood. This TCR was recovered from a man in his sixties who had recovered from COVID-19. V is TRBV6-6 and J is TRBJ1-5, with TRBD1 matching over 9 bases. In nucleotides, the CDR3 is TGTGCCAGCAGTTCTACAGGGGGCGCGGGTCAGCCCCAGCATTTT. It encodes CASSSTGGAGQPQHF.